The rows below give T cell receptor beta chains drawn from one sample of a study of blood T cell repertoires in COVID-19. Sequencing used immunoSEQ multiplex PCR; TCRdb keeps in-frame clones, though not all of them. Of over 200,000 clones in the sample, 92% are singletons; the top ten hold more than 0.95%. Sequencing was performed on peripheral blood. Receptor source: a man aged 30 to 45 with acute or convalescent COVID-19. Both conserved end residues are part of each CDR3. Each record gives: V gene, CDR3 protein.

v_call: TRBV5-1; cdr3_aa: CASSSDLGETQYF
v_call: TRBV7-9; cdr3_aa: CASSPPPRPLKLAPYEQYF
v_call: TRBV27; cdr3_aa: CASSLSGGSNQPQHF
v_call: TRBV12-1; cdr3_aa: CASSFASGVGSGNTIYF
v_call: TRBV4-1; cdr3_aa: CASSQPMGTASYNEQFF
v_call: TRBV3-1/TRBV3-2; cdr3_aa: CASSSRQTGTNTEAFF
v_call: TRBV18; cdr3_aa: CASSPGRDNSPLHF
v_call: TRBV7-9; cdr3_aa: CASSTRSVTGLSTEAFF
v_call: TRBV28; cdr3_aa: CASSFQGPYGYTF
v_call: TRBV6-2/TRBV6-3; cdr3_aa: CASSYRRLGLAEPEQYF
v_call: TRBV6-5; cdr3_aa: CASSLGEGSHQTQYF
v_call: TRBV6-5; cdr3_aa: CASSLVAGWDTEAFF
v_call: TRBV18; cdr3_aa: CASSPIAGEEKLFF
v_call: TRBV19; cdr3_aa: CASSSSYRGLYEQYF
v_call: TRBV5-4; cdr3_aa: CASSKGGAGELFF
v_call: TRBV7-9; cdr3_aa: CASSDLTGPNEKLFF
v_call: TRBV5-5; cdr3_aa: CASSSFQGAQPQHF
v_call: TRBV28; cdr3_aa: CASSSFRGYGNTIYF
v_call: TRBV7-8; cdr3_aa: CASSWREGPGGAQYF
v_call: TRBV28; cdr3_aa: CASRRTIAYEQYF
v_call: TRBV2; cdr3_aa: CASSVEVNTEAFF
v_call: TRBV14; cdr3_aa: CASSPGRAYGYTF
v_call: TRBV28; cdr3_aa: CASSLPATGAREQYF
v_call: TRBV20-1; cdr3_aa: CSAAFVNIQYF
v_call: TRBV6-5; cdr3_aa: CASSYSRGGGNTEAFF
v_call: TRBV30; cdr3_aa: CAWSYTTPDTQYF
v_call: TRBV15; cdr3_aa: CATSTGYQETQYF
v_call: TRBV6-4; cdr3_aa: CASSADSNQPQHF
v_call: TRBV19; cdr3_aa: CASTTGQNYQPQHF
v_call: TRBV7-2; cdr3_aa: CASSWTRGSYEQYF
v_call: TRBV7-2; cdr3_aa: CASSNYLSTDTQYF
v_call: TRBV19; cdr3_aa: CASNQGGPGELFF
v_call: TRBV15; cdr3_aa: CATSTDSETQYF
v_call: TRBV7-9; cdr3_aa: CASTPRGARSYNEQFF
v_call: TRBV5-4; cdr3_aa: CASSSPQRSGGEQYF
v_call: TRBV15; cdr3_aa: CATTGDRDGGEAFF
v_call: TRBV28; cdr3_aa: CASSLNGRTADTQYF
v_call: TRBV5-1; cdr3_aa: CASSGPGLAGGAADTQYF
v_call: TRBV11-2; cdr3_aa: CASSFRQANSPLHF
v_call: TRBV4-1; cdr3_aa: CASSQVVSGPQETQYF
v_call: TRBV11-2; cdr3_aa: CASSLYPSGASTDTQYF
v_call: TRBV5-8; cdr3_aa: CASSLPSLAVPYEQYF
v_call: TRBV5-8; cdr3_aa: CASSESYTGELFF
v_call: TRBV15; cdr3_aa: CATSRDRGRAPFF
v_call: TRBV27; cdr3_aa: CASSSGLMSNQPQHF
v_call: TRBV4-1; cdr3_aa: CASSQGKQINQPQHF
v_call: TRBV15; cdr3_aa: CATSRWGRGRGNTEAFF
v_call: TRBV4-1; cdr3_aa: CASSQHTSGGTYNEQFF
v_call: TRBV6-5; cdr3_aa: CASSYPDRVVTDTQYF
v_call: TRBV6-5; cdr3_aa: CASNARQPVPYEQYF
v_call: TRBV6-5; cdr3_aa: CASDGDYGYTF
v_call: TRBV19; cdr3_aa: CAKTSGGAPVHNEQFF
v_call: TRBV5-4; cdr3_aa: CASSPGVQGRNTIYF
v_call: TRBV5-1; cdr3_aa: CASRMEWDSNSPLHF
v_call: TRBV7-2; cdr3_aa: CASSSAFIGGEQYF
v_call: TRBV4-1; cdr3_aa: CASSLGQGALYEQYF
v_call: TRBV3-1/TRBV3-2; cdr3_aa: CASSQEWDRGGTDTQYF
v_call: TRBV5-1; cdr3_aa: CASRGTPNEKLFF